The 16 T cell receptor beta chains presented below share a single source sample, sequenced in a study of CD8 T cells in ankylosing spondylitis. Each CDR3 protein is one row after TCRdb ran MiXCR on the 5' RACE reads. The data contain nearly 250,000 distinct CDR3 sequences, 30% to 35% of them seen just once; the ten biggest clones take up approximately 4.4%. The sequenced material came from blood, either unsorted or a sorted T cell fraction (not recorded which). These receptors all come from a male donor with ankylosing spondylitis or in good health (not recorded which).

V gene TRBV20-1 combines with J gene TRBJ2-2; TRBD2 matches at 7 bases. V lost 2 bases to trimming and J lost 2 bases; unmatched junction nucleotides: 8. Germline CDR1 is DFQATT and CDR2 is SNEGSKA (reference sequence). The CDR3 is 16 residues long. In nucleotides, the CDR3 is TGCAGTGCTAGACAACCGGGACTAAGTAACACCGGGGAGCTGTTTTTT. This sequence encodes CSARQPGLSNTGELFF.

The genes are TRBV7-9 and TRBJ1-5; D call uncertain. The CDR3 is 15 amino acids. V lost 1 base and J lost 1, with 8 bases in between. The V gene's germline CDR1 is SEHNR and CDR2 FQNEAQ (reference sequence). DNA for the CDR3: TGTGCCAGCAGCTTAGTTGGGAGCAGCAATCAGCCCCAGCATTTT. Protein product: CASSLVGSSNQPQHF.

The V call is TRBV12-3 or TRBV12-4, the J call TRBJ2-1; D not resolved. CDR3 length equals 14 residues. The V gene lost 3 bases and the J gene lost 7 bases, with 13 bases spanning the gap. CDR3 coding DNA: TGTGCCAGCAGTTTCTTGGCATACGGGAATGAGCAGTTCTTC. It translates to CASSFLAYGNEQFF.

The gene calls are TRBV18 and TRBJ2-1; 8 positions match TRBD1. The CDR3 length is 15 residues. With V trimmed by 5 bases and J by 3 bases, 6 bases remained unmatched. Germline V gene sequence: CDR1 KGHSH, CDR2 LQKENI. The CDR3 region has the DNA TGTGCCAGCTCAACCGGACAGGGCCGCTACAATGAGCAGTTCTTC. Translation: CASSTGQGRYNEQFF.

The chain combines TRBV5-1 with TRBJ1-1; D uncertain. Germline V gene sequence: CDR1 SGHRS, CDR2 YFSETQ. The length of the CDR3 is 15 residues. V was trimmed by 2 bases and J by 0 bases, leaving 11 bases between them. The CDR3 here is CASSFEDGMNTEAFF. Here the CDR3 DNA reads TGCGCCAGCAGCTTCGAAGACGGTATGAACACTGAAGCTTTCTTT.

CDR3 amino acids: CASSNGQGPPKNIQYF. The CDR3 DNA reads TGCGCCAGCAGCAATGGACAGGGCCCCCCAAAGAACATTCAGTACTTC. J is TRBJ2-4 and V is TRBV5-1; 8 nucleotides line up with TRBD1. Trimming at V came to 4 bases and at J to 7 bases, leaving 13 bases not matched to a gene. Germline assignment: CDR1 SGHRS and CDR2 YFSETQ. This CDR3 has 16 residues.

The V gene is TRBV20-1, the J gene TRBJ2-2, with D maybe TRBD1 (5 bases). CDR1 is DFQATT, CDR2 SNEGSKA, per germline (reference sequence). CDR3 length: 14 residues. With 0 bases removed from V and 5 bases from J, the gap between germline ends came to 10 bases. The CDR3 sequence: CSARDWGHTGELFF. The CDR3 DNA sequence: TGCAGTGCTAGAGATTGGGGCCATACCGGGGAGCTGTTTTTT.

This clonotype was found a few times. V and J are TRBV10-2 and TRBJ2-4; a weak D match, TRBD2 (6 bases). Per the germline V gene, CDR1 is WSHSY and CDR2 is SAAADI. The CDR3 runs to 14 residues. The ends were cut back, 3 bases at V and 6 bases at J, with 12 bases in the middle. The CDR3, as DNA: TGCGCCAGCAGTGATAATGGGGGGACAAACATTCAGTACTTC. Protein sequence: CASSDNGGTNIQYF.

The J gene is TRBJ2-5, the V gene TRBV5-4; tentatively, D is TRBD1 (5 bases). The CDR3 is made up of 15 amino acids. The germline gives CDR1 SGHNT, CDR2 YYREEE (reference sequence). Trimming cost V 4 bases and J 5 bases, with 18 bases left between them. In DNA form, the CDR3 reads TGTGCCAGCAGCCCGCAGGGCGCCCTCGAGGAGACCCAGTACTTC. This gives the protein CASSPQGALEETQYF. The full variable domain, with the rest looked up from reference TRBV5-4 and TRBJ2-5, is ETGVTQSPTHLIKTRGQQVTLRCSSQSGHNTVSWYQQALGQGPQFIFQYYREEENGRGNFPPRFSGLQFPNYSSELNVNALELDDSALYLCASSPQGALEETQYFGPGTRLLVL.

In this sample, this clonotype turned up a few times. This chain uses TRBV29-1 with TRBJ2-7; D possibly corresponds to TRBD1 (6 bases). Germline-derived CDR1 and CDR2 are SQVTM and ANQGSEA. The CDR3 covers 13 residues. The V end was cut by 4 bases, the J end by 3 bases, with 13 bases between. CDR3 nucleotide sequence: TGCAGCGTTGCTACAGGGTCTATCTACGAGCAGTACTTC. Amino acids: CSVATGSIYEQYF.

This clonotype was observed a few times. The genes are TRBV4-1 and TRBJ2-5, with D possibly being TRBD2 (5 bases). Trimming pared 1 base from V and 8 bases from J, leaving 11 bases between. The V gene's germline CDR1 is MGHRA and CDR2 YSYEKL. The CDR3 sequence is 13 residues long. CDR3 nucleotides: TGCGCCAGCAGCCAAGGTACCGGGGTCACCCAGTACTTC. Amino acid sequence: CASSQGTGVTQYF.

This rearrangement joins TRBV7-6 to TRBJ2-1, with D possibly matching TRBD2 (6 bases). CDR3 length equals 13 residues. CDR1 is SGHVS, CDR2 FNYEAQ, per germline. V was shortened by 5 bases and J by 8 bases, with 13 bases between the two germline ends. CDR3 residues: CASSPGEVDEQFF. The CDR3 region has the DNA TGTGCCAGCAGCCCCGGGGAGGTTGATGAGCAGTTCTTC. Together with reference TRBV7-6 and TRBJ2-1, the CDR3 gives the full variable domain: GAGVSQSPRYKVTKRGQDVALRCDPISGHVSLYWYRQALGQGPEFLTYFNYEAQQDKSGLPNDRFSAERPEGSISTLTIQRTEQRDSAMYRCASSPGEVDEQFFGPGTRLTVL.

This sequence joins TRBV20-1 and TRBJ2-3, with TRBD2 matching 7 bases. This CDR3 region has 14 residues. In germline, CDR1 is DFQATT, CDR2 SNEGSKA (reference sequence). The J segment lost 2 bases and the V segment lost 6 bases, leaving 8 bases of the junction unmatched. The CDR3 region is CSAASGEVTDTQYF. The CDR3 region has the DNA TGCAGTGCCGCGAGCGGGGAGGTCACAGATACGCAGTATTTT.

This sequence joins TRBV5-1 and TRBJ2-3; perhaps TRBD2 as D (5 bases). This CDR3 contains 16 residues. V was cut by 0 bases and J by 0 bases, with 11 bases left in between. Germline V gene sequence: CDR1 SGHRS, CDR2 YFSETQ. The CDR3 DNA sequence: TGCGCCAGCAGCTTGGGAGGAGGAGACAGCACAGATACGCAGTATTTT. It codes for CASSLGGGDSTDTQYF.

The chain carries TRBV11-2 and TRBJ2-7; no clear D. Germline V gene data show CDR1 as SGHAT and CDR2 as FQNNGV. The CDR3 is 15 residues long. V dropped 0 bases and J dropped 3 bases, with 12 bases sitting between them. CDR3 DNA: TGTGCCAGCAGCTTAGATGGGCCAGGCCACTACGAGCAGTACTTC. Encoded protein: CASSLDGPGHYEQYF.

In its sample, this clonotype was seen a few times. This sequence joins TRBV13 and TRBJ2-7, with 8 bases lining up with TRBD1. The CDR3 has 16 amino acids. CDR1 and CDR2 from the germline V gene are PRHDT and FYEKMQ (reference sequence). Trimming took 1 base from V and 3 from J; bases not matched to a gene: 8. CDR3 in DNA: TGTGCCAGCAGCTTAGTGGGACCGGACAGGGACTACGAGCAGTACTTC. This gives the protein CASSLVGPDRDYEQYF.